This TCR beta chain derives from a study of T cell responses to AZD1222 COVID-19 vaccine (dated by TCRdb to the early 2020s). A note on the overall study: TCR sequencing was performed for 233 trial participants, of whom some 200 were given two doses of AZD1222 and roughly 25 were given two doses of MenACWY control vaccine. Trial participants were enrolled by age into 18-55, 56-69 and 70-plus year subgroups, with roughly 150, 30 and 60 TCR-sequenced participants respectively.

A note on this clone: Its antigen has not been determined. Base-call qualities are not available, and no considerably larger clone is one nucleotide away.

The CDR3 regions of human TCRbeta chains were analyzed by immunosequencing. As for how the authors treated the data: TCRs in the repertoires were matched against a reference library of SARS-CoV-2-specific TCRs that had been generated with the MIRA antigen-specificity platform. Breadth was defined as the fraction of unique TCRs that were SARS-CoV-2-associated. Depth was defined as the fraction of total T cells that were SARS-CoV-2-associated. Using the MIRA data, each spike-specific TCR was assigned both to the spike region to which the TCR was reactive and to a CD4 or CD8 class. Log10-transformed breadth and depth values were compared by one-way ANOVA with Sidak's multiple comparisons tests. Imported from immuneACCESS, the table was reduced by TCRdb to in-frame sequences with V and J called. These copies leave out some clones; in studies compared against another copy, an unresolved V gene accounts for under half, and the cause of the remainder is not known. V, J and clone size derive from that table, while D and trimming were established from the DNA sequence. Counted in this sample were under 200,000 clones; about 91% of them appeared once. Together, the top ten hold about 4% of the sample.

The study at large found these results: Vaccine-associated CD4 TCRs spanned the whole spike protein, with dominant responses in regions 160-218 and 743-854. Participants were mostly white British and included more females than males, and it was suggested by the authors that clonal diversity may have been underestimated. After two AZD1222 doses, spike-specific TCR breadth and depth were significantly higher than at day 0 and than in MenACWY recipients. In the small 56-69-year group, the increase in depth fell short of significance, most likely because of low power. Conclusions about previously exposed vaccinees were limited because only a handful of AZD1222 recipients were SARS-CoV-2 seropositive at baseline. Because no day 14 peak-response samples were available, the repertoires could be characterized only after the peak T cell response. Reportedly, close to half of the unique spike-specific TCRs recognized epitopes lying outside the regions that are mutated in the B.1.351 and B.1.1.7 variants.

This sample's time point label indicates: baseline before first vaccination. The treatment or condition label, as the study defines it: meningococcal conjugate vaccine given as trial control. Vaccinee samples came from UK trials COV001 and COV002, including a single-blind randomized controlled phase 2/3 trial of AZD1222 (ChAdOx1 nCoV-19) in healthy adults. For TCRbeta chain sequencing, PBMC samples were collected from trial participants at day 0 and at day 28 after the second dose. Via the germline V gene, CDR1 is MDHEN and CDR2 SYDVKM. Reading from cysteine to phenylalanine, the CDR3 counts 15 amino acids. Only CDR3 DNA is held: 45 bases, read in frame from base 1. V is trimmed back by 6 bases and J by 8 bases, and the junction contains 12 bases that no gene match accounts for.

This sample comprised peripheral blood, obtained on day 0 of MenACWY control vaccination. The source is an adult in good health. The chain is encoded by TRBV28 joined to TRBJ1-2, and 10 junctional nucleotides match TRBD1. The CDR3 reads as follows: CASSGGTGALGGYTF. In nucleotides, the sequence is TGTGCCAGCAGCGGAGGGACAGGGGCTTTAGGGGGCTACACCTTC.